This note documents a single T cell receptor beta chain sequence. Its antigen is still unknown. PCR was performed a second time for roughly 7 to 11 cycles using a sample-barcoded 5' primer and a J-beta primer mix. TCRdb fed the 5' RACE reads into MiXCR, producing one record per CDR3 protein. The sample includes hundreds of thousands of distinct CDR3 sequences, 20% to 25% of them seen just once. These data belong to a study of blood T cells in healthy people across ages. Study observations and caveats: What prevented conclusive comparison of naive and antigen-experienced cells was that PBMCs were unsorted. Estimates drawn from one million T cells were deemed to understate diversity.

The people who gave samples were healthy Caucasians from Russia, aged 6 to 90. The V end was cut by 4 bases, the J end by 3 bases, with 9 bases between. The CDR3 consists of 13 residues. Germline V CDR1 and CDR2: MNHEY, SMNVEV (reference sequence). The sequencing input was blood. The sequence derives from an older man in good health. The chain joins TRBV27 to TRBJ2-5, with no clear D. The chain's CDR3 is CASSSVGKETQYF. The CDR3 DNA follows: TGTGCCAGCAGTTCAGTTGGGAAAGAGACCCAGTACTTC.